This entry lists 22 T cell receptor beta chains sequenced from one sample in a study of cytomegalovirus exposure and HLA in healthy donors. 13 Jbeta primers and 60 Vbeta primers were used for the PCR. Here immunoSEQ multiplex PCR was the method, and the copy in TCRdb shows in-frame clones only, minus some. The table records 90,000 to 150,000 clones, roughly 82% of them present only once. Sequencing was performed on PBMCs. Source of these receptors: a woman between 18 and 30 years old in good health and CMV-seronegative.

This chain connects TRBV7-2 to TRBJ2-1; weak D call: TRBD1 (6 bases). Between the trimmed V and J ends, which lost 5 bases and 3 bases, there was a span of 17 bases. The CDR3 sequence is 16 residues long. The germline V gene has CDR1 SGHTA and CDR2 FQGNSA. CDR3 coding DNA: TGTGCCAGCAGCCCATCGATAGGGGGTAACTACAATGAGCAGTTCTTC. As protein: CASSPSIGGNYNEQFF.

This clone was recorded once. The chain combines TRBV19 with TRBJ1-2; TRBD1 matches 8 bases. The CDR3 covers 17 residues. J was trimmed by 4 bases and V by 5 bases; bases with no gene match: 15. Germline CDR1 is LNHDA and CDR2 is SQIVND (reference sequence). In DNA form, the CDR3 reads TGTGCCAGTAGTCCCGGGACAGGAGTTCTATGGCTCTATGGCTACACCTTC. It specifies CASSPGTGVLWLYGYTF.

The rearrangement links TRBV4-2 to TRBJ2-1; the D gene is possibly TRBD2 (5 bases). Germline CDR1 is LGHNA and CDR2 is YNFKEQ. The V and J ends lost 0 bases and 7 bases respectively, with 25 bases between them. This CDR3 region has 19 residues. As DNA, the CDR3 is TGTGCCAGCAGCCAAGAATACGGGTCAGGCGGACTGGGTCGAAATGAGCAGTTCTTC. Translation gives CASSQEYGSGGLGRNEQFF.

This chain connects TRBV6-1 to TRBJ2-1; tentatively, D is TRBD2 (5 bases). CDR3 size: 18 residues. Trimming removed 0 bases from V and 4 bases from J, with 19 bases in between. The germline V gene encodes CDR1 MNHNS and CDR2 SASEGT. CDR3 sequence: CASSEASLARKSYNEQFF. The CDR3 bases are TGTGCCAGCAGTGAAGCGTCTCTAGCTCGGAAGTCGTACAATGAGCAGTTCTTC.

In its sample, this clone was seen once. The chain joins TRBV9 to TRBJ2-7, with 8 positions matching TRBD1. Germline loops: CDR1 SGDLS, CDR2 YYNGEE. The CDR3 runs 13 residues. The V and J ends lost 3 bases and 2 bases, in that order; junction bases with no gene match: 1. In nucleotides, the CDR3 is TGTGCCAGCAGCGGACAGGGGACCTACGAGCAGTACTTC. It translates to CASSGQGTYEQYF.

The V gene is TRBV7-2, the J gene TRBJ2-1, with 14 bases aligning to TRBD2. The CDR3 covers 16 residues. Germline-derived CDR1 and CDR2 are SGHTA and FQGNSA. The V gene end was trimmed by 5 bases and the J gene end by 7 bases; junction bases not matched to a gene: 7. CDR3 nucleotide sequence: TGTGCCAGCAGCGTGCGACTAGCGGGAGGGCCGAATGAGCAGTTCTTC. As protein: CASSVRLAGGPNEQFF.

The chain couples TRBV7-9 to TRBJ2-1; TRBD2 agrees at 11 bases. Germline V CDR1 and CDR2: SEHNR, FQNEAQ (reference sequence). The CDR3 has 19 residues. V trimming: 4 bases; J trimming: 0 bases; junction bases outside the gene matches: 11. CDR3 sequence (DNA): TGTGCCAGCAGCTCCCCGGGACTAGCGGCTTCTAGCTCCTACAATGAGCAGTTCTTC. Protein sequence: CASSSPGLAASSSYNEQFF.

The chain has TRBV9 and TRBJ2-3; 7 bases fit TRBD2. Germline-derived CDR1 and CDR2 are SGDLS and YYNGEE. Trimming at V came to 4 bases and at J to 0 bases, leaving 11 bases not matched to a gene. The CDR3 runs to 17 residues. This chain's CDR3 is CASSHKTSDSSTDTQYF. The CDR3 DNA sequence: TGTGCCAGCAGCCATAAAACTAGCGATTCTAGCACAGATACGCAGTATTTT.

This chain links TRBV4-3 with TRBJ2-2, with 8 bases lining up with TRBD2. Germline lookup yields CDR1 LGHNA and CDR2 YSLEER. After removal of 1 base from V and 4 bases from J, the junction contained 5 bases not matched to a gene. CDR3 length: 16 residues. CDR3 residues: CASSQVPAGVTGELFF. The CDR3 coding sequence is TGCGCCAGCAGCCAAGTACCAGCGGGGGTCACCGGGGAGCTGTTTTTT.

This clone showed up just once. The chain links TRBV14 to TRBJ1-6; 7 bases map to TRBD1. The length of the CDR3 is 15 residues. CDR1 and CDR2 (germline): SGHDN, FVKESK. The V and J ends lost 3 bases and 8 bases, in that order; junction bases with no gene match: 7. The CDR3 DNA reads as TGTGCCAGCAGCCAGAACCGGGACAGCTATTCACCCCTCCACTTT. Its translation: CASSQNRDSYSPLHF.

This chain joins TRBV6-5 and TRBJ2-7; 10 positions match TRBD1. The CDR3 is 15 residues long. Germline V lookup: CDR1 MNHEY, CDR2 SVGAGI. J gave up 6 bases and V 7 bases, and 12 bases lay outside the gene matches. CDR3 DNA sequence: TGTGCCAGCAACCCCCGGGACAGGGGCGTCTCCGAGCAGTACTTC. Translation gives CASNPRDRGVSEQYF.

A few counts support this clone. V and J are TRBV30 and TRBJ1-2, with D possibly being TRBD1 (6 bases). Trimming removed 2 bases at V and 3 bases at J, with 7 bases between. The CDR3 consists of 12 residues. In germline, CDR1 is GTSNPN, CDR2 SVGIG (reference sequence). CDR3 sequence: CAWSPGDYGYTF. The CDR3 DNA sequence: TGTGCCTGGAGTCCAGGGGACTATGGCTACACCTTC.

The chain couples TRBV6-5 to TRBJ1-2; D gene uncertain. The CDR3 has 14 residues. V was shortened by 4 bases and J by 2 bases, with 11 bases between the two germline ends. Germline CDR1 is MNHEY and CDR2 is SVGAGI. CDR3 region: CASSFGRKNYGYTF. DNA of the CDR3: TGTGCCAGCAGTTTTGGCAGAAAAAACTATGGCTACACCTTC.

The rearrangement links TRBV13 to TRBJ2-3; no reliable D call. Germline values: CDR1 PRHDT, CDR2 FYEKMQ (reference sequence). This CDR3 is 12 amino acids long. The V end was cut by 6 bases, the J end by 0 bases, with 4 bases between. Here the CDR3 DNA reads TGTGCCAGCAGTCGGAGCACAGATACGCAGTATTTT. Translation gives CASSRSTDTQYF.

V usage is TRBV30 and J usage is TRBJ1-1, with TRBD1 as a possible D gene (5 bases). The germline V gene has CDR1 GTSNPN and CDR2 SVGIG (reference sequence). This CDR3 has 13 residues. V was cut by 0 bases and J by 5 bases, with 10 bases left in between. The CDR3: CAWSVTGGTEAFF. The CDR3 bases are TGTGCCTGGAGTGTAACGGGGGGTACTGAAGCTTTCTTT.

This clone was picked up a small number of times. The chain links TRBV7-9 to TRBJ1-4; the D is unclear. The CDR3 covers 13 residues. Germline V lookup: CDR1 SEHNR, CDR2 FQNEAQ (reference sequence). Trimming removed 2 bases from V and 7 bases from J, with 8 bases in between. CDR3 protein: CASSLLSGEKLFF. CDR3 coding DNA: TGTGCCAGCAGCTTATTATCAGGTGAAAAACTGTTTTTT.

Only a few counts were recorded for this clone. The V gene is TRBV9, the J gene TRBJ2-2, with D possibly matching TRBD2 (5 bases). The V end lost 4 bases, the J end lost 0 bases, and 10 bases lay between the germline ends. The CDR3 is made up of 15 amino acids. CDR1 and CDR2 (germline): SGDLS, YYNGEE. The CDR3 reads CASSPSGANTGELFF. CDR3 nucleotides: TGTGCCAGCAGCCCAAGCGGAGCGAACACCGGGGAGCTGTTTTTT. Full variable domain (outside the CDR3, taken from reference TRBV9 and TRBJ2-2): DSGVTQTPKHLITATGQRVTLRCSPRSGDLSVYWYQQSLDQGLQFLIQYYNGEERAKGNILERFSAQQFPDLHSELNLSSLELGDSALYFCASSPSGANTGELFFGEGSRLTVL.

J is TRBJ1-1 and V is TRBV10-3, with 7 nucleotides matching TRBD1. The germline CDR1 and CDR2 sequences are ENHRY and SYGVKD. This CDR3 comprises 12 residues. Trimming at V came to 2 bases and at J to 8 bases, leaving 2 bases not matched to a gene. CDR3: CAISEGTEEAFF. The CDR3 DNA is TGTGCCATCAGTGAGGGGACAGAAGAAGCTTTCTTT.

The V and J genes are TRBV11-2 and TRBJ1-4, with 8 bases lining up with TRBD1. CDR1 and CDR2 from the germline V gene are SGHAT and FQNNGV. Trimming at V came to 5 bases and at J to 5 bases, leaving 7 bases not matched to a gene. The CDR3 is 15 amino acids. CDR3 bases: TGTGCCAGCAGCCGACCCGGGACAGGAAATGAAAAACTGTTTTTT. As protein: CASSRPGTGNEKLFF.

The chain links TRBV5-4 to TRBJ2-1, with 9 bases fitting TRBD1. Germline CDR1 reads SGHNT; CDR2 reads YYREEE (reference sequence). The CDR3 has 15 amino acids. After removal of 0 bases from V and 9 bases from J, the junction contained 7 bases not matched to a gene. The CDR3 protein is CASSLVQGALLEQFF. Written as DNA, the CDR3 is TGTGCCAGCAGCTTGGTACAGGGGGCATTACTTGAGCAGTTCTTC.

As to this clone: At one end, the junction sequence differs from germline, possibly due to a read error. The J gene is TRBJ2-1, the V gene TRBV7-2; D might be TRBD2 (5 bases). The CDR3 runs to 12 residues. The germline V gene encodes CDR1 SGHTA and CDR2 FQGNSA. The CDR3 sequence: CAGSFVQREQFF. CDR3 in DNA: TGTGCCGGCAGCTTCGTCCAGCGGGAGCAGTTCTTC.

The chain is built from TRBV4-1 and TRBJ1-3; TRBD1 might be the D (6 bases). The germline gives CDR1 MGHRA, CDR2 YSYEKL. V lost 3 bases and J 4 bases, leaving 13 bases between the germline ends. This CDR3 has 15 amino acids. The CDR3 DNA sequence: TGCGCCAGCAGCCATATACGGGGGGCAGGAAACACCATATATTTT. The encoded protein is CASSHIRGAGNTIYF.